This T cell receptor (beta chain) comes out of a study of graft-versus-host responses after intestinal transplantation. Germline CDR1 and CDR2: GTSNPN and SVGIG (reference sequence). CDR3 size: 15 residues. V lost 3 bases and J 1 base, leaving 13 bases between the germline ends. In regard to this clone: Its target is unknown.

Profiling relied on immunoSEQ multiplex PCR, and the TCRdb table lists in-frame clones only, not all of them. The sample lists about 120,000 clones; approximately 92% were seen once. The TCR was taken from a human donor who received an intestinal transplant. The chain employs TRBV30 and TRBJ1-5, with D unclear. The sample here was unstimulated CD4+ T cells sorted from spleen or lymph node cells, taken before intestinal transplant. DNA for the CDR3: TGTGCCTGGAGGTCGAATCCGGGGAGCAATCAGCCCCAGCATTTT. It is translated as CAWRSNPGSNQPQHF.